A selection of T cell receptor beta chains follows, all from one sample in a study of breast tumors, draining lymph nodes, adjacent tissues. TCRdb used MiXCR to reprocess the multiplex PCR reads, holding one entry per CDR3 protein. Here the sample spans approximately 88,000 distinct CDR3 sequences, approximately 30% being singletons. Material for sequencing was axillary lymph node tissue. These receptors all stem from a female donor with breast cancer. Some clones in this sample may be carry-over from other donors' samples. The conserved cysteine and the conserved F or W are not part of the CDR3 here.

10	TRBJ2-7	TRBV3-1	ASGRQDYEQY
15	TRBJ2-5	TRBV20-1	SASLLSPGTERGAQY
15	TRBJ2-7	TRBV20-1	SARDPSSTSGRGEQY
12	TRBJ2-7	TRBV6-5	ASSYSIAGYEQY
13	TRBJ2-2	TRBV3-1	ASSQFSGDTGELF
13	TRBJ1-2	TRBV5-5	ASSLGRAVLYGYT
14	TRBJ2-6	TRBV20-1	SASPTRPSAANVLT
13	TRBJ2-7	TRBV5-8	ASSFEGLAGAEQY
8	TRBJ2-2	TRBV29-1	SVMAGELF
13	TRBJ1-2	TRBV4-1	ASSRVPGEFYGYT
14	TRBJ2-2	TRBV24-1	ATSAGAQLYTGGLF
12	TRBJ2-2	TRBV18	ASSRGRDTGELF
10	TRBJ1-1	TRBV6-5	ASGTGRTEAF
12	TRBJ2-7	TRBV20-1	SAGEGLAGDQQY
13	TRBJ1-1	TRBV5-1	ATSRTGTMNTEAF
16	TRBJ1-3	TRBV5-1	ASSPTIKHELSGSTIY
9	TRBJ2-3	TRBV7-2	ASSLKDTQY
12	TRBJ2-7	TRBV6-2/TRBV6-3	ASSYWASVYGQY
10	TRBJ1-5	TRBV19	ASSPFGQPQH
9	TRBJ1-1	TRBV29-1	SISGGTEAF
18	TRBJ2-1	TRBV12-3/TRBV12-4	ASSFPLGGGLAGRDNEQF